This T cell receptor beta chain originates from a study of identical twins. Each CDR3 protein gets one entry after TCRdb re-called the 5' RACE reads with MiXCR. The sample contains 420,000 or so distinct CDR3 sequences, about a fifth of which appear only once. This CDR3 comprises 17 residues. Per the germline V gene, CDR1 is DFQATT and CDR2 is SNEGSKA (reference sequence). The V gene end was trimmed by 0 bases and the J gene end by 10 bases; junction bases not matched to a gene: 17. This clonotype appeared a few times. Sequenced input: naive T cells sorted from blood. The sequence came from a man aged 50 or older in good health. The chain links TRBV20-1 to TRBJ2-1, with 8 bases identical to TRBD2. The CDR3 coding sequence is TGCAGTGCTAGAGACCCAGGTGGGGTAGCGGGACGCAGAGAGCAGTTCTTC. This codes for CSARDPGGVAGRREQFF.